The 8 T cell receptor beta chains below all came from one sample that was sequenced in a study of cytomegalovirus exposure and HLA in healthy donors. The study ran its PCR with 60 Vbeta and 13 Jbeta primers. Repertoires were generated with immunoSEQ multiplex PCR, while TCRdb's copy carries only in-frame clones and drops some. Of about 120,000 clones listed, roughly three fifths are singletons. Sample: PBMCs. The receptors were gathered from a man between 35 and 55 years old in good health and CMV-seropositive.

This chain joins TRBV11-2 and TRBJ1-1; D is undetermined. The germline V gene encodes CDR1 SGHAT and CDR2 FQNNGV. Trimming cost V 0 bases and J 5 bases, with 13 bases left between them. The CDR3 sequence is 15 residues long. The CDR3 protein is CASSLERSGRTEAFF. CDR3 nucleotides: TGTGCCAGCAGCTTAGAACGGTCTGGTCGGACTGAAGCTTTCTTT.

The chain joins TRBV20-1 to TRBJ2-7, with no clear D. Germline V CDR1 and CDR2: DFQATT, SNEGSKA (reference sequence). Trimming removed 0 bases from V and 6 bases from J, with 3 bases in between. The CDR3 is 10 amino acids. The CDR3 sequence: CSARDREQYF. In DNA form, the CDR3 reads TGCAGTGCTAGAGATCGCGAGCAGTACTTC.

The chain combines TRBV29-1 with TRBJ2-7; 8 positions match TRBD2. The V and J ends lost 3 bases and 2 bases, in that order; junction bases with no gene match: 6. CDR1 and CDR2 from the germline V gene are SQVTM and ANQGSEA. The CDR3 is made up of 14 amino acids. For the CDR3, the DNA is TGCAGCGTTGAGGCGGGAGGCCCCACCTACGAGCAGTACTTC. Its protein is CSVEAGGPTYEQYF.

The sample holds a few counts of this clone. The V gene is TRBV5-1, the J gene TRBJ1-3, with D unresolved. Germline V lookup: CDR1 SGHRS, CDR2 YFSETQ. V dropped 3 bases and J dropped 3 bases, with 13 bases sitting between them. This CDR3 spans 15 amino acids. For the CDR3, the DNA is TGCGCCAGCAGCTCATCAGAGGGCATTGGAAACACCATATATTTT. Translating it yields CASSSSEGIGNTIYF.

CDR3 bases: TGCGCCAGCAGCTTGTCGGGGGTCCCCTACGAGCAGTACTTC. Its translation: CASSLSGVPYEQYF. V usage is TRBV5-1 and J usage is TRBJ2-7, with TRBD2 as a possible D gene (6 bases). There are 14 residues in the CDR3. Trimming took 1 base from V and 2 from J, leaving 10 bases between them. Germline loops: CDR1 SGHRS, CDR2 YFSETQ.

This chain connects TRBV7-8 to TRBJ2-5; TRBD2 might be the D (5 bases). The CDR3 totals 16 residues. CDR1 is SGHVS, CDR2 FQNEAQ, per germline. Trimming took off 0 bases at V and 1 base at J, with 12 bases between the two ends. The CDR3 loop reads CASSLAAPGIQETQYF. The CDR3 nucleotides are TGTGCCAGCAGCTTAGCGGCTCCGGGGATCCAAGAGACCCAGTACTTC.

The rearrangement joins TRBV21-1 to TRBJ2-7; TRBD2 is taken as the D call from the table, unchecked against the DNA. TRBV21-1 is classified as a pseudogene. This CDR3 has 16 amino acids. The CDR3 reads CASSKPKREPNYEQYF. DNA of the CDR3: TGTGCCAGCAGCAAACCCAAGAGGGAGCCCAATTACGAGCAGTACTTC.

The chain carries TRBV6-1 and TRBJ1-4; D is undetermined. The germline V gene encodes CDR1 MNHNS and CDR2 SASEGT. CDR3 size: 11 residues. Deletions cut 4 bases from V and 8 bases from J, with 5 bases between. The CDR3 protein is CASSVYEKLFF. The CDR3 nucleotides read TGTGCCAGCAGTGTCTACGAAAAACTGTTTTTT.